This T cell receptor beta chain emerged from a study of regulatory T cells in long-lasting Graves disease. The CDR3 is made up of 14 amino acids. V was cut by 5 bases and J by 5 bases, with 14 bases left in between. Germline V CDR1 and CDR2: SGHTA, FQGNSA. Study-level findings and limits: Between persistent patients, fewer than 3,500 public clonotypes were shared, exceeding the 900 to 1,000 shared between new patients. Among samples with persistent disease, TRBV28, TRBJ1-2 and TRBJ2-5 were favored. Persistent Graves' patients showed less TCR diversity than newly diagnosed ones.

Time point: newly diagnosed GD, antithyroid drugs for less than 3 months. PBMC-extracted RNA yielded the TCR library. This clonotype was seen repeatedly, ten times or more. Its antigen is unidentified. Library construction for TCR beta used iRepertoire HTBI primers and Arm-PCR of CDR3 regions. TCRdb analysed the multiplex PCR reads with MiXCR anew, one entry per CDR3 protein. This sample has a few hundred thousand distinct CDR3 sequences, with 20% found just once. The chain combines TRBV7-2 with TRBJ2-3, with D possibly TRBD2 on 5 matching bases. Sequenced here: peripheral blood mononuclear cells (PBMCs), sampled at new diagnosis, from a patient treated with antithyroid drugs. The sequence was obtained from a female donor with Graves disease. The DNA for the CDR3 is TGTGCCAGCAGCGTGGGCGTCCGGGGAGATACGCAGTATTTT. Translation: CASSVGVRGDTQYF.